Following are 26 T cell receptor beta chains from one sample sequenced in a study of vaccination effects on CD4 cells after COVID-19. The culture ran for 10 days, and then CD4+ T cells were isolated. Each participant was administered two doses of either the BNT162b2 or the mRNA-1273 vaccine. These receptors lack a known antigen. The method was immunoSEQ multiplex PCR; TCRdb's version includes in-frame clones alone and lacks a portion of them. The sample lists tens of thousands of clones, under 80% occurring once. This specimen consisted of CD4+ T cells from PBMCs cultured without peptide, obtained after COVID-19 vaccination. Receptor source: a human donor who received a COVID-19 vaccine.

V usage is TRBV12-3 or TRBV12-4 and J usage is TRBJ2-1; D remains ambiguous. CDR3 length: 12 residues. Deletions cut 6 bases from V and 4 bases from J, with 7 bases between. The CDR3 reads CASSPDYNEQFF. The CDR3 DNA follows: TGTGCCAGCAGCCCTGATTACAATGAGCAGTTCTTC.

The J gene is TRBJ2-2, the V gene TRBV15; D gene unclear. There are 14 residues in the CDR3. V was clipped by 0 bases and J by 6 bases, with 8 bases between them. Per the germline V gene, CDR1 is LNHNV and CDR2 is YYDKDF (reference sequence). As DNA, the CDR3 is TGTGCCACCAGCAGAGATCGCTGGTCCGGGGAGCTGTTTTTT. This encodes CATSRDRWSGELFF.

Only one count was recorded for this clone. The V gene is TRBV29-1, the J gene TRBJ1-4; D gene uncertain. CDR1 and CDR2 (germline): SQVTM, ANQGSEA. The CDR3 is 13 amino acids. Trimming stripped 5 bases from V and 7 bases from J, with 14 bases between. The CDR3 spells CSVHLGRGEKLFF. The CDR3 DNA follows: TGCAGCGTTCATCTGGGTCGGGGTGAAAAACTGTTTTTT.

The rearrangement joins TRBV7-2 to TRBJ2-5; TRBD2 might be the D (6 bases). Trimming shortened V by 2 bases and J by 5 bases, and 12 bases separated the two germline ends. Germline values: CDR1 SGHTA, CDR2 FQGNSA. This CDR3 spans 14 amino acids. CDR3 nucleotide sequence: TGTGCCAGCAGCTTAAGCGGGTTGGGGGAGACCCAGTACTTC. It yields the protein CASSLSGLGETQYF.

The gene calls are TRBV4-3 and TRBJ1-4, with D perhaps matching TRBD1 (5 bases). Germline loops: CDR1 LGHNA, CDR2 YSLEER. The CDR3 is 15 residues long. V lost 0 bases, J lost 8 bases, and 13 bases lay in between. CDR3 in DNA: TGCGCCAGCAGCCAAGAAGGGGCAGACCGGGAAAAACTGTTTTTT. This sequence encodes CASSQEGADREKLFF.

The chain recombines TRBV5-1 with TRBJ2-3; D not certain. Germline loops: CDR1 SGHRS, CDR2 YFSETQ. The CDR3 has 12 residues. With 4 bases removed from V and 5 bases from J, the gap between germline ends came to 8 bases. CDR3 coding DNA: TGCGCCAGCAGCCTTGTTGAAGATACGCAGTATTTT. This encodes CASSLVEDTQYF. The variable domain in full, with the rest retrieved from reference TRBV5-1 and TRBJ2-3, is KAGVTQTPRYLIKTRGQQVTLSCSPISGHRSVSWYQQTPGQGLQFLFEYFSETQRNKGNFPGRFSGRQFSNSRSEMNVSTLELGDSALYLCASSLVEDTQYFGPGTRLTVL.

V usage is TRBV29-1 and J usage is TRBJ2-5; D possibly corresponds to TRBD2 (5 bases). Germline V gives CDR1 SQVTM, CDR2 ANQGSEA. This CDR3 comprises 12 residues. V gave up 2 bases and J gave up 5 bases, with 9 bases separating them. The CDR3 loop reads CSVELAGETQYF. For the CDR3, the DNA is TGCAGCGTTGAACTAGCCGGGGAGACCCAGTACTTC.

This clone occurred a few times. The V gene is TRBV18, the J gene TRBJ1-5; D call uncertain. Trimming stripped 6 bases from V and 2 bases from J, with 11 bases between. This CDR3 region has 14 residues. The V gene's germline CDR1 is KGHSH and CDR2 LQKENI. The CDR3 reads CASSGSVGNQPQHF. The CDR3 nucleotides read TGTGCCAGCTCCGGGTCAGTGGGCAATCAGCCCCAGCATTTT.

The chain carries TRBV4-1 and TRBJ2-1; 11 bases map to TRBD1. The junction had 8 bases not matched to a gene; V was cut back by 2 bases and J by 8 bases. The CDR3 is made up of 16 amino acids. CDR1 and CDR2 (germline): MGHRA, YSYEKL. CDR3 loop: CASSQLPGQGEYEQFF. CDR3 DNA: TGCGCCAGCAGCCAACTGCCGGGACAGGGGGAATATGAGCAGTTCTTC.

The genes are TRBV6-5 and TRBJ1-6, with a possible D match to TRBD1 (5 bases). CDR1 MNHEY and CDR2 SVGAGI come from the germline V gene. V was clipped by 6 bases and J by 6 bases, with 12 bases between them. CDR3 length: 14 residues. The CDR3 region has the DNA TGTGCCAGCAGACCCGACAGAATTAATTCACCCCTCCACTTT. This gives the protein CASRPDRINSPLHF.

The CDR3 region is CASSESRGPDSPLHF. CDR3 sequence (DNA): TGCGCCAGCAGTGAGTCTCGAGGGCCCGATTCACCCCTCCACTTT. The rearrangement uses TRBV10-2 and TRBJ1-6; D is undetermined. From germline, CDR1 is WSHSY and CDR2 SAAADI. The germline V and J ends were trimmed by 0 bases and 8 bases, with 11 bases remaining between them. There are 15 residues in the CDR3.

The chain uses TRBV7-2 and TRBJ1-3; D not resolved. Germline CDR1 SGHTA, CDR2 FQGNSA. Trimming removed 2 bases from V and 1 base from J, with 15 bases in between. There are 17 residues in the CDR3. The DNA of the CDR3 is TGTGCCAGCAGCTTACGGGCGGCCCCTCTTTCTGGAAACACCATATATTTT. Its translation is CASSLRAAPLSGNTIYF.

J is TRBJ2-7 and V is TRBV5-1, with 10 bases matching TRBD1. Germline CDR1 is SGHRS and CDR2 is YFSETQ. The trim removed 0 bases at V and 4 bases at J, leaving 4 bases unmatched. The CDR3 runs 15 residues. CDR3 in DNA: TGCGCCAGCAGCTTGGCGGGACAGGGGAGTTACGAGCAGTACGTC. It translates to CASSLAGQGSYEQYV.

In its sample, this clone was seen a few times. The V gene is TRBV30, the J gene TRBJ1-2, with TRBD1 as a possible D gene (5 bases). V shed 0 bases and J shed 4 bases, with 12 bases lying between them. The CDR3 extends over 14 amino acids. Looked up from germline, CDR1 is GTSNPN and CDR2 is SVGIG (reference sequence). The CDR3 sequence: CAWSVGRQTYGYTF. The CDR3 DNA reads as TGTGCCTGGAGTGTAGGGAGACAGACCTATGGCTACACCTTC. The entire variable domain, with the rest obtained from reference TRBV30 and TRBJ1-2, is as follows: SQTIHQWPATLVQPVGSPLSLECTVEGTSNPNLYWYRQAAGRGLQLLFYSVGIGQISSEVPQNLSASRPQDRQFILSSKKLLLSDSGFYLCAWSVGRQTYGYTFGSGTRLTVV.

This clone was counted a single time. The chain has TRBV19 and TRBJ1-5; D is unresolved. V lost 2 bases to trimming and J lost 3 bases, with 5 bases between them. The CDR3 has 13 residues. In germline, CDR1 is LNHDA, CDR2 SQIVND (reference sequence). DNA for the CDR3: TGTGCCAGTAGTATACAGCCCAATCAGCCCCAGCATTTT. Encoded protein: CASSIQPNQPQHF.

The V and J genes are TRBV6-2 or TRBV6-3 and TRBJ2-5; 10 nucleotides agree with TRBD1. After removal of 5 bases from V and 5 bases from J, the junction contained 11 bases not matched to a gene. CDR1 and CDR2 from the germline V gene are MNHEY and SVGEGT. CDR3 length equals 16 residues. The CDR3 bases are TGTGCCAGCAGTACCCCCGGGACAGGGGCTCGGGAGACCCAGTACTTC. It encodes CASSTPGTGARETQYF.

This clone was seen a single time. The chain is built from TRBV28 and TRBJ2-5, with D possibly matching TRBD2 (5 bases). This CDR3 region has 14 residues. The germline gives CDR1 MDHEN, CDR2 SYDVKM. Trimming pared 5 bases from V and 1 base from J, leaving 11 bases between. CDR3 coding DNA: TGTGCCAGCAGTCTCGTGACTACCCAAGAGACCCAGTACTTC. Its protein is CASSLVTTQETQYF.

This clone was counted only a few times. V usage is TRBV7-2 and J usage is TRBJ2-3; a possible D gene is TRBD2 (5 bases). Germline CDR1 SGHTA, CDR2 FQGNSA. The germline V and J ends were trimmed by 4 bases and 2 bases, with 16 bases remaining between them. The CDR3 extends over 16 amino acids. CDR3 sequence (DNA): TGTGCCAGCAGCTCCCGGGGTGGAGGAAACACAGATACGCAGTATTTT. This codes for CASSSRGGGNTDTQYF. Looking up the rest from reference TRBV7-2 and TRBJ2-3 gives the full variable domain: GAGVSQSPSNKVTEKGKDVELRCDPISGHTALYWYRQSLGQGLEFLIYFQGNSAPDKSGLPSDRFSAERTGGSVSTLTIQRTQQEDSAVYLCASSSRGGGNTDTQYFGPGTRLTVL.

This sequence joins TRBV2 and TRBJ1-2; 8 nucleotides match TRBD1. The CDR3 loop spans 13 amino acids. With V trimmed by 7 bases and J by 2 bases, 3 bases remained unmatched. Germline V gives CDR1 SNHLY, CDR2 FYNNEI. CDR3 nucleotides: TGTGCCAGCAAAAACAGGGGGAACTATGGCTACACCTTC. Protein product: CASKNRGNYGYTF.

V is TRBV18 and J is TRBJ1-4; D gene unclear. The CDR3 is 16 residues long. V was pared by 1 base and J by 0 bases, with 9 bases between. Germline-derived CDR1 and CDR2 are KGHSH and LQKENI. This CDR3 is CASSPRAPATNEKLFF. The CDR3 DNA sequence: TGTGCCAGCTCACCACGAGCACCAGCAACTAATGAAAAACTGTTTTTT. Looking up the rest from reference TRBV18 and TRBJ1-4 gives the full variable domain: NAGVMQNPRHLVRRRGQEARLRCSPMKGHSHVYWYRQLPEEGLKFMVYLQKENIIDESGMPKERFSAEFPKEGPSILRIQQVVRGDSAAYFCASSPRAPATNEKLFFGSGTQLSVL.

V is TRBV18 and J is TRBJ1-6; maybe TRBD1 (6 bases). The V and J ends lost 5 bases and 8 bases respectively, with 13 bases between them. CDR1 and CDR2 (germline): KGHSH, LQKENI. This CDR3 is 14 amino acids long. The CDR3 coding sequence is TGTGCCAGCTCATCGTCTACAGGGTATTCACCCCTCCACTTT. Residues: CASSSSTGYSPLHF.

The chain carries TRBV19 and TRBJ1-5; D call uncertain. CDR3 length: 12 residues. The ends were cut back, 1 base at V and 4 bases at J, with 2 bases in the middle. Germline lookup yields CDR1 LNHDA and CDR2 SQIVND (reference sequence). The CDR3 is CASSIGNQPQHF. CDR3 DNA sequence: TGTGCCAGTAGTATAGGAAATCAGCCCCAGCATTTT.

The chain employs TRBV18 and TRBJ1-5; weak D call: TRBD1 (5 bases). Germline V CDR1 and CDR2: KGHSH, LQKENI. V shed 3 bases and J shed 3 bases, with 12 bases lying between them. The CDR3 is 15 amino acids. Here the CDR3 reads CASSPGTGLNQPQHF. The CDR3 DNA sequence: TGTGCCAGCTCACCTGGGACGGGACTCAATCAGCCCCAGCATTTT.

The rearrangement links TRBV5-1 to TRBJ1-4, with unresolved D. V lost 1 base, J lost 4 bases, and 11 bases lay in between. Germline CDR1 and CDR2: SGHRS and YFSETQ. The CDR3 is 15 amino acids. Written as DNA, the CDR3 is TGCGCCAGCAGCTTGCGGGGTGGAGATAATGAAAAACTGTTTTTT. Translated: CASSLRGGDNEKLFF.

V usage is TRBV7-8 and J usage is TRBJ2-3; 8 bases align to TRBD2. The germline CDR1 and CDR2 sequences are SGHVS and FQNEAQ. The V and J ends lost 4 bases and 2 bases, in that order; junction bases with no gene match: 11. The CDR3 totals 17 residues. The DNA of the CDR3 is TGTGCCAGCAGCTCTCGGACGGGGGGGCCTATCACAGATACGCAGTATTTT. Its translation is CASSSRTGGPITDTQYF.

This rearrangement joins TRBV7-3 to TRBJ2-2; D is undetermined. This CDR3 is 16 amino acids long. Germline V gene lookup returns CDR1 SGHTA and CDR2 FQGTGA. V was cut by 5 bases and J by 2 bases, with 15 bases left in between. CDR3 loop: CASSALPTTNTGELFF. The CDR3 nucleotides are TGTGCCAGCAGCGCCCTTCCGACCACCAACACCGGGGAGCTGTTTTTT.